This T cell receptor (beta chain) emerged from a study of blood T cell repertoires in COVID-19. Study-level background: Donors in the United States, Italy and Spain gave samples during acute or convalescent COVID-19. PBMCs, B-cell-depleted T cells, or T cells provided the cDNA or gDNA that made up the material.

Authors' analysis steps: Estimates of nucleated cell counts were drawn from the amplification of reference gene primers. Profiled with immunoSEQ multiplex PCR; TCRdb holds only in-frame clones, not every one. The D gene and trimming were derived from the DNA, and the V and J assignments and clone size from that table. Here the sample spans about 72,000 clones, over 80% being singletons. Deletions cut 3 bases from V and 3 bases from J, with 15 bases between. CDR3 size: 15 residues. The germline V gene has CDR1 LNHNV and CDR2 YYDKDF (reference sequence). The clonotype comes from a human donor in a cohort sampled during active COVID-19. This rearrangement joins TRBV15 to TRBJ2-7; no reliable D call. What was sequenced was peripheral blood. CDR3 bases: TGTGCCACCAGCAGGCATGAGAGCAGGTTCTACGAGCAGTACTTC. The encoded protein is CATSRHESRFYEQYF.